The 4 T cell receptor beta chains presented below share a single source sample, sequenced in a study of cytomegalovirus exposure and HLA in healthy donors. Both 60 Vbeta primers and 13 Jbeta primers went into the PCR. Libraries were prepared by immunoSEQ multiplex PCR; TCRdb keeps only in-frame clonotypes and omits some of them. The sample holds over 110,000 clones, 73% seen once. Specimen: PBMCs. The receptors originated from a woman in her thirties or forties in good health and CMV-seronegative.

The gene calls are TRBV11-2 and TRBJ1-3, with 12 bases matching TRBD1. The CDR3 has 15 residues. The trim removed 5 bases at V and 12 bases at J, leaving 11 bases unmatched. In germline, CDR1 is SGHAT, CDR2 FQNNGV. The CDR3 DNA sequence: TGTGCCAGCAGCCAATCCGGGACAGGGGGCTTCGACATATATTTT. Residues: CASSQSGTGGFDIYF.

The CDR3: CASFGQGVYYGYTF. The CDR3 coding sequence is TGTGCCAGCTTCGGACAGGGCGTCTACTATGGCTACACCTTC. V usage is TRBV6-1 and J usage is TRBJ1-2, with TRBD1 matching over 8 bases. Germline trimming cut 8 bases from V and 3 bases from J; bases unmatched to any gene: 8. Germline V gene sequence: CDR1 MNHNS, CDR2 SASEGT. The CDR3 runs 14 residues.

The chain employs TRBV19 and TRBJ2-1, with 9 bases fitting TRBD1. Germline CDR1 reads LNHDA; CDR2 reads SQIVND (reference sequence). The CDR3 has 15 amino acids. Unmatched junction bases numbered 8, after V lost 6 bases and J lost 5 bases. As DNA, the CDR3 is TGTGCCAGTAGGAGATTGAGGACAGGGGACAATGAGCAGTTCTTC. Amino acid sequence: CASRRLRTGDNEQFF.

A few counts support this clone. V gene TRBV6-5 combines with J gene TRBJ1-5, with D unclear. V lost 0 bases to trimming and J lost 5 bases, with 11 bases between them. CDR1 MNHEY and CDR2 SVGAGI come from the germline V gene. The CDR3 spans 15 residues. This CDR3 is CASSYSAGRDQPQHF. CDR3 nucleotide sequence: TGTGCCAGCAGTTACTCGGCAGGCCGAGATCAGCCCCAGCATTTT.